This entry is about one T cell receptor (beta chain). The repertoire was sequenced with immunoSEQ multiplex PCR; TCRdb's copy has only in-frame clones and lacks some. The table includes about 100,000 clones, 86% detected once. The entry originates in a study of T cell responses to AZD1222 COVID-19 vaccine. The sequences come from peripheral blood, collected on day 0 of AZD1222 vaccination. The sequence came from an adult in good health.

The CDR3 loop is CASSIGTSAEQYF. DNA for the CDR3: TGTGCCAGTAGTATAGGAACTAGCGCCGAGCAGTACTTC. The chain is built from TRBV19 and TRBJ2-7; 7 bases align to TRBD2. CDR1 and CDR2 (germline): LNHDA, SQIVND (reference sequence). This CDR3 has 13 residues. The trim removed 1 base at V and 6 bases at J, leaving 3 bases unmatched.